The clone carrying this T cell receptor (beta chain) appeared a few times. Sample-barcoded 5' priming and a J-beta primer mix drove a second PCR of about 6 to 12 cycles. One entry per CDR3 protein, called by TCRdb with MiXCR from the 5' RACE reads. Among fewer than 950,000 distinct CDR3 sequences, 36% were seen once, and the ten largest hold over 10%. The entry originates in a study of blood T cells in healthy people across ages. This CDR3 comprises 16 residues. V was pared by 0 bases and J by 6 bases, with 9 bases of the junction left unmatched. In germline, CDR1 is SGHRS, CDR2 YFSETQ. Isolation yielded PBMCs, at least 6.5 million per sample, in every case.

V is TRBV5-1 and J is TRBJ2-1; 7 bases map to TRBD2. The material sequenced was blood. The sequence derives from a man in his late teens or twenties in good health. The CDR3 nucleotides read TGCGCCAGCAGCTTGGCCTCGGGACTACAAGGCAATGAGCAGTTCTTC. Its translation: CASSLASGLQGNEQFF.